The clone carrying this T cell receptor beta chain was recorded only once. Trimming shortened V by 4 bases and J by 6 bases, and 16 bases separated the two germline ends. CDR3 length equals 14 residues. Germline CDR1 reads SGDLS; CDR2 reads YYNGEE. Libraries were prepared by immunoSEQ multiplex PCR; TCRdb keeps only in-frame clonotypes and omits some of them. The sample lists under 45,000 clones; roughly nine tenths were seen once. The record originates from a study of blood T cell repertoires in COVID-19. The sample taken for sequencing was peripheral blood. The rearrangement uses TRBV9 and TRBJ1-2; possibly TRBD1 for D (5 bases). This TCR came from a woman older than 75 in a cohort sampled during active or convalescent COVID-19. CDR3 bases: TGTGCCAGCAGCCCCCCAGGCAGGGATGATGGCTACACCTTC. It specifies CASSPPGRDDGYTF.